This T cell receptor (beta chain) was obtained from a study of blood T cells in healthy people across ages. Combining a sample-barcoded 5' primer with a J-beta primer mix, a second PCR ran for roughly 6 to 12 cycles. Each cDNA molecule received a tag from a template-switch adaptor that had 12 random nucleotides. TCRdb fed the 5' RACE reads into MiXCR, producing one record per CDR3 protein. This table has approximately 670,000 distinct CDR3 sequences, less than 45% appearing once. V was pared by 10 bases and J by 6 bases, with 16 bases between. This CDR3 has 14 amino acids. Germline CDR1 is MNHEY and CDR2 is SVGAGI.

The source of this sequence is a man at least 80 years old in good health. The chain recombines TRBV6-5 with TRBJ1-6; TRBD1 might be the D (5 bases). Sequencing input: blood. The CDR3 loop reads CATMRQGRNSPLHF. CDR3 nucleotide sequence: TGTGCCACCATGAGGCAGGGTCGTAATTCACCCCTCCACTTT.